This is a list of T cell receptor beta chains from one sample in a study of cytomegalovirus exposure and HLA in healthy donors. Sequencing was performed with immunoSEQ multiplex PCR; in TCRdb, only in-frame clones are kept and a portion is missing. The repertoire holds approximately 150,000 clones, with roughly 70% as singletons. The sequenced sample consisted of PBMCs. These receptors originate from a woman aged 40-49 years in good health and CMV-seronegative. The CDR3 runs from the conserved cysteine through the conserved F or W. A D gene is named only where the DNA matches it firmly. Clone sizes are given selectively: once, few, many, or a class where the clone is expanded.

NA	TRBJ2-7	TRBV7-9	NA	TGTTCCAGCAGCTTAGGTGGTACGGGAGCCGAGCAGTACTTC	CSSSLGGTGAEQYF
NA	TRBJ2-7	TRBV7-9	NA	TGTGCCAGCAGCTTAGGGTTTTCGCGTGGGCGCTCCTACGAGCAGTACTTC	CASSLGFSRGRSYEQYF
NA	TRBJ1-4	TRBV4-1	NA	TGCGCCAGCAGCCCGCTAAGGGGTACAACTAATGAAAAACTGTTTTTT	CASSPLRGTTNEKLFF
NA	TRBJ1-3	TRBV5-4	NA	TGTGCCAGCAGCTTGTACGGCGAGGGTTACACCATATATTTT	CASSLYGEGYTIYF
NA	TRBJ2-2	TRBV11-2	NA	TGTGCCAGCAGCTTAGGTCGCGGGATTACGAACACCGGGGAGCTGTTTTTT	CASSLGRGITNTGELFF
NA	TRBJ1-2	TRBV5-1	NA	TGCGCCAGCAGCTTGGTAGGGAGTGGCTACACCTTC	CASSLVGSGYTF
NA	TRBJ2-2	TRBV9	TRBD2	TGTGCCAGCAGGGTAGCGGGGAACACCGGGGAGCTGTTTTTT	CASRVAGNTGELFF
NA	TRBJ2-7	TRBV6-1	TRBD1	TGTGCCAGCAGCGGTCCAGGGGGCAGATACGAGCAGTACTTC	CASSGPGGRYEQYF
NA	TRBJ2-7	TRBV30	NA	TGTGCCTGGAGTGCGCAGGGAGGCACCCGCGAAGGGCAGTACTTC	CAWSAQGGTREGQYF
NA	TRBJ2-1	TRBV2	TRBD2	TGTGCCAGCGGGACTAGCGGTAACTACAATGAGCAGTTCTTC	CASGTSGNYNEQFF
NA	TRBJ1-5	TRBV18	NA	TGTGCCAGCTCACCTCGGAGCACCGGAAATCAGCCCCAGCATTTT	CASSPRSTGNQPQHF
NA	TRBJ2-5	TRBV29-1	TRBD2	TGCAGCGTTCTAGCGGGACAAGAGACCCAGTACTTC	CSVLAGQETQYF
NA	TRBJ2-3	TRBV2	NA	TGTGCCAGCAGTGTGGGCCAACCGAGCACAGATACGCAGTATTTT	CASSVGQPSTDTQYF
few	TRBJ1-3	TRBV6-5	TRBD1	TGTGCCAGCAGTTACCGAGGGGGCGCGGGTGGAAACACCATATATTTT	CASSYRGGAGGNTIYF
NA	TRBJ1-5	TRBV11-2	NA	TGTGCCAGCAGCCCAAGGACAGGCAATCAGCCCCAGCATTTT	CASSPRTGNQPQHF
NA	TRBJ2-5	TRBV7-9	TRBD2	TGTTCCGGCCGACCGGCGGGAGTGGAGACCCAGTACTTC	CSGRPAGVETQYF
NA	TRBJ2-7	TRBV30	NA	TGTGCCTGGACCGGCAGGGCGGAGCAGTACTTC	CAWTGRAEQYF
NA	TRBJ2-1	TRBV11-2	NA	TGTGCCAGCAGCCCAACGTACAGCTCCTACAATGAGCAGTTCTTC	CASSPTYSSYNEQFF
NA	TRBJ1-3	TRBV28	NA	TGTGCCAGCACGTCAAGTAACCCCTCAGTACCCACTGGAAACACCATATATTTT	CASTSSNPSVPTGNTIYF
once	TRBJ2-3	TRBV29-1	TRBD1	TGCAGCGGTTCGACAGGGGGCGCGGGAGATACGCAGTATTTT	CSGSTGGAGDTQYF
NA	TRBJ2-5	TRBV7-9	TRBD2	TGTGCCAGCAGCTACCCCCGGGGGGGGTGGTACTTC	CASSYPRGGWYF
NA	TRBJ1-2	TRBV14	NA	TGTGCCAGCAGCCTAACGTTGACGGGGGGACGGGGCTACACCTTC	CASSLTLTGGRGYTF
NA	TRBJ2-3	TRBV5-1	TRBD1	TGCGCCAGCAGCTTCGGACAGGGGCCCACAGATACGCAGTATTTT	CASSFGQGPTDTQYF
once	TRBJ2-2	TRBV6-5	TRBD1	TGTGCCAGCAGTTACAGGACAGGGGACACCGGGGAGCTGTTTTTT	CASSYRTGDTGELFF
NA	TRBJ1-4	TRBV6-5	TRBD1	TGTGCCAGCAGACCGACAGGGGGCGCGACTAAACTGTTTTTT	CASRPTGGATKLFF
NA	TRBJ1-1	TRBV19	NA	TGTGCCACCCGTCCTCGGAACAGTTTGAACACTGAAGCTTTCTTT	CATRPRNSLNTEAFF
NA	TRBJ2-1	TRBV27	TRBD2	TGTGCCAGCAGCTCGGGACTAGCGGGAATAGTAGAGCAGTTCTTC	CASSSGLAGIVEQFF